The 31 T cell receptor beta chains given below trace back to one sample, sequenced in a study of blood T cell repertoires in COVID-19. The data were produced by immunoSEQ multiplex PCR, yet TCRdb's version contains in-frame clones alone and is incomplete. Here the sample spans more than 85,000 clones, around 81% being singletons. Sequencing was performed on peripheral blood. Receptors were obtained from a man aged 60 to 75 with acute or convalescent COVID-19.

This clone was seen only a few times. The V gene is TRBV11-2, the J gene TRBJ1-3; D unclear. The CDR3 totals 16 residues. V shed 0 bases and J shed 0 bases, with 9 bases lying between them. Germline assignment: CDR1 SGHAT and CDR2 FQNNGV. The CDR3 reads CASSLDQVRSGNTIYF. The CDR3 bases are TGTGCCAGCAGCTTAGATCAGGTCCGCTCTGGAAACACCATATATTTT.

This clone came up once. V is TRBV10-2 and J is TRBJ2-5; a weak D match, TRBD2 (6 bases). V was pared by 2 bases and J by 5 bases, with 18 bases between. Germline V gene lookup returns CDR1 WSHSY and CDR2 SAAADI. The CDR3 consists of 16 residues. The CDR3 nucleotides read TGCGCCAGCAGTGAGCCGAATCGAGGAGGGACTGAGACCCAGTACTTC. Translated, it gives CASSEPNRGGTETQYF.

This chain joins TRBV4-3 and TRBJ2-5, with D possibly being TRBD1 (6 bases). The CDR3 covers 16 residues. Trimming stripped 3 bases from V and 2 bases from J, with 16 bases between. Germline CDR1 reads LGHNA; CDR2 reads YSLEER. The CDR3 DNA follows: TGCGCCAGCAGCCAGGCCTGGACAGTGGGGCAAGAGACCCAGTACTTC. Its protein is CASSQAWTVGQETQYF.

This clone is a singleton in its sample. The CDR3 DNA reads as TGCAGCGCCCTGCGGGCGACCGGGGAGCTGTTTTTT. This sequence encodes CSALRATGELFF. This chain connects TRBV29-1 to TRBJ2-2; a possible D gene is TRBD2 (5 bases). The CDR3 loop spans 12 amino acids. V was shortened by 7 bases and J by 5 bases, with 11 bases between the two germline ends. Germline V CDR1 and CDR2: SQVTM, ANQGSEA.

The V gene is TRBV4-1, the J gene TRBJ1-2; D perhaps matches TRBD1 (6 bases). The germline gives CDR1 MGHRA, CDR2 YSYEKL. The CDR3 spans 18 residues. The ends were cut back, 0 bases at V and 8 bases at J, with 25 bases in the middle. The CDR3 region has the DNA TGCGCCAGCAGCCAAGATCATCGACAGGCTCTGAGATGGGACGGCTACACCTTC. Translating it yields CASSQDHRQALRWDGYTF.

The J gene is TRBJ1-6, the V gene TRBV4-2; TRBD1 aligns across 7 bases. V lost 2 bases to trimming and J lost 5 bases; unmatched junction nucleotides: 6. CDR1 LGHNA and CDR2 YNFKEQ come from the germline V gene. The CDR3 contains 16 residues. CDR3 protein: CASSQTGARHNSPLHF. The CDR3 DNA sequence: TGTGCCAGCAGCCAAACAGGGGCCAGGCATAATTCACCCCTCCACTTT.

The gene calls are TRBV7-2 and TRBJ1-2, with 12 bases lining up with TRBD1. Germline V lookup: CDR1 SGHTA, CDR2 FQGNSA. The V and J ends lost 5 bases and 8 bases, in that order; junction bases with no gene match: 9. The CDR3 extends over 15 amino acids. CDR3 protein: CASSVPRDRGQGYTF. The CDR3 region has the DNA TGTGCCAGCAGCGTACCCCGGGACAGGGGGCAGGGCTACACCTTC.

The chain has TRBV5-6 and TRBJ1-1; D gene unclear. The CDR3 loop spans 13 amino acids. The V and J ends lost 6 bases and 1 base respectively, with 10 bases between them. CDR1 is SGHDT, CDR2 YYEEEE, per germline. The CDR3 here is CASIGKGNTEAFF. The CDR3 DNA is TGTGCCAGCATCGGGAAAGGGAACACTGAAGCTTTCTTT.

This clone was seen only a few times. The chain recombines TRBV5-8 with TRBJ2-2, with D perhaps matching TRBD2 (5 bases). There are 14 residues in the CDR3. Germline CDR1 is SGHTS and CDR2 is YDEGEE. V was cut by 1 base and J by 7 bases, with 11 bases left in between. CDR3 DNA sequence: TGTGCCAGCAGCTTGATTGGAGGTGGCGGGGAGCTGTTTTTT. Translated, it gives CASSLIGGGGELFF.

The count of this clone is one. J is TRBJ2-1 and V is TRBV4-1; tentatively, D is TRBD2 (5 bases). V was shortened by 5 bases and J by 3 bases, with 14 bases between the two germline ends. The CDR3 consists of 15 residues. Germline loops: CDR1 MGHRA, CDR2 YSYEKL. CDR3 coding DNA: TGCGCCAGCAGCGTGCGGGCCTCTCACTACAATGAGCAGTTCTTC. Its protein is CASSVRASHYNEQFF.

This chain joins TRBV19 and TRBJ2-3; TRBD1 matches 11 bases. CDR3 size: 14 residues. V lost 6 bases and J lost 5; bases outside the gene matches: 4. The germline gives CDR1 LNHDA, CDR2 SQIVND (reference sequence). The CDR3 DNA reads TGTGCCAGTAGGGACAGGGGGCAGGGAGATACGCAGTATTTT. Amino acids: CASRDRGQGDTQYF.

The chain uses TRBV19 and TRBJ1-4, with D unclear. Trimming stripped 10 bases from V and 0 bases from J, with 15 bases between. From germline, CDR1 is LNHDA and CDR2 SQIVND (reference sequence). CDR3 length equals 15 residues. The CDR3 sequence is CATKSQAATNEKLFF. Here the CDR3 DNA reads TGTGCCACCAAATCCCAGGCAGCAACTAATGAAAAACTGTTTTTT.

This clone came up a few times. The genes are TRBV7-9 and TRBJ1-1; D might be TRBD1 (6 bases). The CDR3 contains 19 residues. The germline V gene has CDR1 SEHNR and CDR2 FQNEAQ (reference sequence). V was shortened by 3 bases and J by 6 bases, with 29 bases between the two germline ends. The CDR3 nucleotides are TGTGCCAGCAGCTTTGACGAAAGCCAGGGGTTTGTAGGGGTCGCTGAAGCTTTCTTT. It yields the protein CASSFDESQGFVGVAEAFF.

The chain uses TRBV3-1 (or the pseudogene TRBV3-2) and TRBJ2-7; 8 nucleotides align to TRBD1. V shed 4 bases and J 2 bases; nucleotides not matched to a gene: 4. Germline V CDR1 and CDR2: LGHDT, YNNKEL (reference sequence). The CDR3 has 14 amino acids. For the CDR3, the DNA is TGTGCCAGCAGCCGACGGGACAGGCCCTACGAGCAGTACGTC. This gives the protein CASSRRDRPYEQYV.

This clone showed up just a few times. The chain joins TRBV30 to TRBJ1-2; D uncertain. Germline V gives CDR1 GTSNPN, CDR2 SVGIG (reference sequence). CDR3 length: 13 amino acids. V gave up 7 bases and J gave up 1 base, with 13 bases separating them. This CDR3 is CAFLESFNYGYTF. CDR3 sequence (DNA): TGTGCCTTTTTGGAGAGCTTTAACTATGGCTACACCTTC.

The chain couples TRBV6-4 to TRBJ2-1, with 8 bases lining up with TRBD2. This CDR3 is built from 15 residues. Germline-derived CDR1 and CDR2 are MRHNA and SNTAGT. Unmatched junction bases numbered 3, after V lost 3 bases and J lost 2 bases. In nucleotides, the CDR3 is TGTGCCAGCAGTGAACATAGCGGGACCTACAATGAGCAGTTCTTC. The encoded protein is CASSEHSGTYNEQFF.

The gene calls are TRBV15 and TRBJ2-1; 9 nucleotides line up with TRBD1. The CDR3 has 14 amino acids. Germline CDR1 and CDR2: LNHNV and YYDKDF (reference sequence). J lost 7 bases, V lost 5 bases, and 6 bases had no gene match. CDR3 DNA: TGTGCCACCAGCTACAGGGGGCCGGGGAATGAGCAGTTCTTC. Translation gives CATSYRGPGNEQFF.

The V call is TRBV7-2, the J call TRBJ1-3, with TRBD1 as a possible D gene (5 bases). The CDR3 has 18 residues. The V gene lost 3 bases and the J gene lost 0 bases, with 18 bases spanning the gap. Germline V gene lookup returns CDR1 SGHTA and CDR2 FQGNSA. CDR3 coding DNA: TGTGCCAGCAGCTTCAGGCAGGGTGGTCGAAGCTCTGGAAACACCATATATTTT. It specifies CASSFRQGGRSSGNTIYF.

The V and J genes are TRBV7-6 and TRBJ1-4, with D possibly being TRBD1 (5 bases). This CDR3 has 15 amino acids. CDR1 and CDR2 from the germline V gene are SGHVS and FNYEAQ. Trimming removed 1 base at V and 7 bases at J, with 13 bases between. The chain's CDR3 is CASSLGRVLGEKLFF. The CDR3, as DNA: TGTGCCAGCAGCTTAGGCAGGGTTTTAGGTGAAAAACTGTTTTTT.

The chain couples TRBV7-2 to TRBJ2-5, with 8 positions matching TRBD2. CDR1 is SGHTA and CDR2 is FQGNSA in the germline V gene. With V trimmed by 4 bases and J by 0 bases, 7 bases remained unmatched. The CDR3 totals 16 residues. The CDR3 sequence is CASSSAGGRYQETQYF. Written as DNA, the CDR3 is TGTGCCAGCAGCTCCGCCGGCGGGAGGTACCAAGAGACCCAGTACTTC.

V usage is TRBV6-6 and J usage is TRBJ2-1, with 16 positions matching TRBD2. The germline gives CDR1 MNHNY, CDR2 SVGAGI (reference sequence). V gave up 6 bases and J gave up 6 bases; unmatched junction bases: 17. The CDR3 runs 20 residues. CDR3 residues: CASSPRPGLAGGVQSNEQFF. Written as DNA, the CDR3 is TGTGCCAGCAGCCCACGACCGGGACTAGCGGGAGGGGTCCAATCCAATGAGCAGTTCTTC.

The chain combines TRBV6-5 with TRBJ1-1; D possibly corresponds to TRBD1 (6 bases). V lost 4 bases and J lost 1, with 10 bases in between. The CDR3 runs 14 residues. Germline assignment: CDR1 MNHEY and CDR2 SVGAGI. CDR3 DNA: TGTGCCAGCAGTTTCCAGGGGAGGAACACTGAAGCTTTCTTT. It yields the protein CASSFQGRNTEAFF.

The rearrangement joins TRBV18 to TRBJ2-1, with 8 bases identical to TRBD1. The junction had 2 bases not matched to a gene; V was cut back by 2 bases and J by 5 bases. Germline-derived CDR1 and CDR2 are KGHSH and LQKENI. The CDR3 is made up of 14 amino acids. The CDR3, as DNA: TGTGCCAGCTCACCAAAGACAGGGGACAATGAGCAGTTCTTC. It translates to CASSPKTGDNEQFF.

The chain uses TRBV7-2 and TRBJ2-1, with TRBD2 matching over 11 bases. This CDR3 spans 15 amino acids. Unmatched junction bases numbered 4, after V lost 6 bases and J lost 3 bases. Germline CDR1 reads SGHTA; CDR2 reads FQGNSA. CDR3: CASRGLAVNYNEQFF. The DNA of the CDR3 is TGTGCCAGCAGGGGACTAGCGGTCAACTACAATGAGCAGTTCTTC.

The chain combines TRBV28 with TRBJ1-1, with D perhaps TRBD1 (6 bases). Germline CDR1 is MDHEN and CDR2 is SYDVKM. The CDR3 extends over 15 amino acids. With 6 bases removed from V and 4 bases from J, the gap between germline ends came to 18 bases. The CDR3 is CASSTRARGVTEAFF. CDR3 DNA sequence: TGTGCCAGCAGCACACGAGCCAGGGGCGTCACTGAAGCTTTCTTT.

The chain combines TRBV14 with TRBJ2-5, with 7 bases matching TRBD2. After removal of 1 base from V and 5 bases from J, the junction contained 4 bases not matched to a gene. The length of the CDR3 is 14 residues. Germline V gives CDR1 SGHDN, CDR2 FVKESK. The CDR3 loop is CASSQVGREETQYF. The CDR3 nucleotides are TGTGCCAGCAGCCAAGTTGGGCGGGAGGAGACCCAGTACTTC. The full variable domain, with the rest looked up from reference TRBV14 and TRBJ2-5, is EAGVTQFPSHSVIEKGQTVTLRCDPISGHDNLYWYRRVMGKEIKFLLHFVKESKQDESGMPNNRFLAERTGGTYSTLKVQPAELEDSGVYFCASSQVGREETQYFGPGTRLLVL.

The J gene is TRBJ1-1, the V gene TRBV6-5; the match to TRBD1 covers 9 bases. The CDR3 contains 15 residues. With 2 bases clipped from V and 8 bases from J, the junction kept 9 bases outside the gene matches. The germline V gene encodes CDR1 MNHEY and CDR2 SVGAGI. The CDR3 sequence is CASSYKTGGTTEAFF. The DNA for the CDR3 is TGTGCCAGCAGTTACAAGACAGGGGGTACCACCGAAGCTTTCTTT.

This clone occurred once. The gene calls are TRBV3-1 (or the pseudogene TRBV3-2) and TRBJ1-1, with D hard to call. Trimming removed 1 base at V and 6 bases at J, with 3 bases between. Germline V gene lookup returns CDR1 LGHDT and CDR2 YNNKEL (reference sequence). The CDR3 sequence is 11 residues long. CDR3 sequence reads: CASSQAAEAFF. The CDR3 DNA reads as TGTGCCAGCAGCCAAGCTGCTGAAGCTTTCTTT.

The rearrangement uses TRBV29-1 and TRBJ1-1; D is unclear. Per the germline V gene, CDR1 is SQVTM and CDR2 is ANQGSEA. Trimming left V 8 bases short and J 6 bases short, with 10 bases between. This CDR3 contains 10 residues. In DNA, the CDR3 is TGCAGCTTCGATCGGGCTGAAGCTTTCTTT. It translates to CSFDRAEAFF.

This chain uses TRBV30 with TRBJ1-1; D might be TRBD1 (5 bases). The ends were cut back, 6 bases at V and 4 bases at J, with 18 bases in the middle. The CDR3 length is 14 residues. CDR1 is GTSNPN, CDR2 SVGIG, per germline (reference sequence). CDR3 sequence: CACSKGSGGTEAFF. As DNA, the CDR3 is TGTGCCTGTAGTAAGGGGTCGGGGGGCACTGAAGCTTTCTTT.

This rearrangement joins TRBV19 to TRBJ2-4; tentative D call: TRBD2 (6 bases). CDR3 size: 15 residues. The V gene lost 1 base and the J gene lost 7 bases, with 14 bases spanning the gap. Per the germline V gene, CDR1 is LNHDA and CDR2 is SQIVND (reference sequence). The CDR3 region has the DNA TGTGCCAGTAGTATAGGGTCTAGTGGGAGGAACATTCAGTACTTC. Translating it yields CASSIGSSGRNIQYF.